This TCR beta chain was sequenced for a study of blood T cell repertoires in COVID-19. Study information: From the United States, Italy and Spain came samples of acute and convalescent COVID-19. Sources were T cells, B-cell-depleted T cells, or PBMCs; the material itself was cDNA or gDNA.

As originally analysed: Researchers report that nucleated cell counts were estimated from reference gene primer amplification. Assay used: immunoSEQ multiplex PCR; TCRdb lists only in-frame clones, some missing. V and J calls and clone size follow that table, whereas D and trimming were derived from the DNA. The data contain roughly 500,000 clones, approximately 90% of them singletons. The junction had 2 bases not matched to a gene; V was cut back by 5 bases and J by 5 bases. The CDR3 runs to 12 residues. The V gene is TRBV12-3 or TRBV12-4, the J gene TRBJ1-2; the match to TRBD1 covers 7 bases. The clonotype comes from a woman aged 55-69 years who had recovered from COVID-19. The specimen was PBMCs or T cells enriched from blood (not recorded which). DNA of the CDR3: TGTGCCAGCAGTACGACAGGGTATGGCTACACCTTC. This gives the protein CASSTTGYGYTF.